The sequence of this T cell receptor (beta chain) was determined in a study of blood T cell repertoires in COVID-19. On the study more broadly: Researchers got acute and convalescent COVID-19 samples from the United States, Italy and Spain. T cells, B-cell-depleted T cells, or PBMCs supplied cDNA or gDNA.

Authors' analysis steps: Reference gene primers were amplified, and this amplification served to estimate nucleated cell counts. Assay used: immunoSEQ multiplex PCR; TCRdb lists only in-frame clones, some missing. Clonal size and the V and J genes are those of that table, whereas D and trimming came from the DNA. Of about 180,000 clones listed, 82% are singletons. The CDR3 extends over 13 amino acids. The V and J ends lost 0 bases and 7 bases respectively, with 9 bases between them. CDR1 SNHLY and CDR2 FYNNEI come from the germline V gene. Self-reported history from a screening survey and questionnaire set each donor's cohort.

The receptor comes from a man aged 55 to 70 who had recovered from COVID-19. V and J are TRBV2 and TRBJ1-2; D gene ambiguous. Sequencing input: PBMCs or T cells enriched from blood (not recorded which). The CDR3 DNA follows: TGTGCCAGCAGTGAAGCGCGAGGGCGTGGCTACACCTTC. Protein: CASSEARGRGYTF.